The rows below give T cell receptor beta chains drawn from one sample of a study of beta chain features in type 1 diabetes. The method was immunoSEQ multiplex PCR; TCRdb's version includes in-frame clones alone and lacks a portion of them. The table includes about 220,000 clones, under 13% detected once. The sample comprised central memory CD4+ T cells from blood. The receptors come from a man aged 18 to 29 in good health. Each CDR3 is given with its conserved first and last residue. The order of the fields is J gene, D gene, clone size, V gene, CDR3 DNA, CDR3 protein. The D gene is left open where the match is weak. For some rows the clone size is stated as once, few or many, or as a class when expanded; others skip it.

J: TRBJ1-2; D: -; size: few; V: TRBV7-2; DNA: TGTGCCAGCAGCTTAGCGGCGGGGGACTATGGCTACACCTTC; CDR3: CASSLAAGDYGYTF
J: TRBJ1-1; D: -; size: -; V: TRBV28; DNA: TGTGCCAGCAGTTTCAATAGGGATGAAGCTTTCTTT; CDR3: CASSFNRDEAFF
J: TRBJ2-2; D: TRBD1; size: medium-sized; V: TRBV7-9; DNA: TGTGCCAGCAGCCCAGGGACAGCAAACACCGGGGAGCTGTTTTTT; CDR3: CASSPGTANTGELFF
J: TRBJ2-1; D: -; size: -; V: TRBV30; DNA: TGTGCCTGGAGTGAGTATACAGGTTTCTCCTACAATGAGCAGTTCTTC; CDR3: CAWSEYTGFSYNEQFF
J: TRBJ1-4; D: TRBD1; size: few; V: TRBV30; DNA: TGTGCCTGGATAAGGACAGGGGGGATTGTCGTTAATGAAAAACTGTTTTTT; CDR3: CAWIRTGGIVVNEKLFF
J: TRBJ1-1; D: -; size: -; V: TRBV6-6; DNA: TGTGCCAGCAGTTACTCGAAGGGGATTGAAGCTTTCTTT; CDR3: CASSYSKGIEAFF
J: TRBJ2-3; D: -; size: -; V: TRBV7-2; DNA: TGTGCCAGCAGCTTAGCTGGAAGACAGCGGAGCACAGATACGCAGTATTTT; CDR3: CASSLAGRQRSTDTQYF
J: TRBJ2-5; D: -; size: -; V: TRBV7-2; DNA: TGTGCCAGCAGCCCTCCGTGGGCGTACCAAGAGACCCAGTACTTC; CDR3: CASSPPWAYQETQYF
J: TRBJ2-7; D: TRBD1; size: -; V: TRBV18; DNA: TGTGCCAGCTCTCAACAGGGGGCGGCCTACGAGCAGTACTTC; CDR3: CASSQQGAAYEQYF
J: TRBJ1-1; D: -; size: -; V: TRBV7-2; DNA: TGTGCCAGCAGCTTCACTGAAGCTTTCTTT; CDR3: CASSFTEAFF
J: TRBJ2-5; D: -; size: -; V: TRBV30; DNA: TGTGCCTGCACCTCCGTAACGGAGACCCAGTACTTC; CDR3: CACTSVTETQYF
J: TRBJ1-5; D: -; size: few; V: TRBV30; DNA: TGTGCCTGGAGTGACAGGCTCAATCAGCCCCAGCATTTT; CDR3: CAWSDRLNQPQHF
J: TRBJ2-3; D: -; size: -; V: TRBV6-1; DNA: TGTGCCAGCAGTGAAGGGGACGTGCAGCGTACGCAGTATTTT; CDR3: CASSEGDVQRTQYF
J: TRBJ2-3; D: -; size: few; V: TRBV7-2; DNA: TGTGCCAGCAGCTTAAGACATTCCACAGATACGCAGTATTTT; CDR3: CASSLRHSTDTQYF
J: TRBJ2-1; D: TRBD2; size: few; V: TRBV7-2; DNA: TGTGCCAGCAGCTCTGGGACTAGCGGGAGGGTATACAATGAGCAGTTCTTC; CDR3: CASSSGTSGRVYNEQFF
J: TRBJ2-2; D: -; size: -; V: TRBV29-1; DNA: TGCAGCGTTGAATCCCAGAGCCGGAACACCGGGGAGCTGTTTTTT; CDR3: CSVESQSRNTGELFF
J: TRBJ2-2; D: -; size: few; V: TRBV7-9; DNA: TGTGCCAGCAGCTTATCCCTCGGGGAGCTGTTTTTT; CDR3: CASSLSLGELFF
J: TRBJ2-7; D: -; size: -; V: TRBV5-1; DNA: TGCGCCAGCAGCTTGGGCCAGTCGACCTACGAGCAGTACTTC; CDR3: CASSLGQSTYEQYF